What follows are 4 T cell receptor beta chains derived from one specimen sequenced in a study of vaccination and CD4 T cells after COVID-19. TCRdb reprocessed the PCR reads with MiXCR, giving one entry per CDR3 protein. Of tens of thousands of distinct CDR3 sequences listed, less than 75% are singletons. The sample in question was CD4+ T cells from blood, obtained before SARS-CoV-2 vaccination. The receptors stem from a human donor who had recovered from COVID-19.

This clonotype was observed a handful of times. The CDR3 sequence: CASSLRGGGTDTQYF. In nucleotides, the CDR3 is TGTGCCAGCAGCTTACGCGGGGGGGGAACAGATACGCAGTATTTT. The chain carries TRBV7-2 and TRBJ2-3; 9 bases are shared with TRBD2. The CDR3 length is 15 residues. Germline CDR1 reads SGHTA; CDR2 reads FQGNSA. Trimming removed 2 bases from V and 3 bases from J; junction bases left unmatched: 3.

This clonotype was seen only a few times. The V and J genes are TRBV20-1 and TRBJ1-1; D possibly corresponds to TRBD1 (6 bases). The CDR3 consists of 13 residues. V lost 3 bases and J lost 4, with 12 bases in between. Germline V CDR1 and CDR2: DFQATT, SNEGSKA (reference sequence). This CDR3 is CSASRRGGTEAFF. For the CDR3, the DNA is TGCAGTGCTAGCCGCAGGGGCGGCACTGAAGCTTTCTTT.

A few counts support this clonotype. V gene TRBV20-1 combines with J gene TRBJ2-3; TRBD2 might be the D (7 bases). Trimming stripped 0 bases from V and 6 bases from J, with 16 bases between. Germline V gene lookup returns CDR1 DFQATT and CDR2 SNEGSKA (reference sequence). The CDR3 runs to 15 residues. The DNA for the CDR3 is TGCAGTGCTAGAGACCCCCAAGGGAGGGGGGATACGCAGTATTTT. It encodes CSARDPQGRGDTQYF.

The chain employs TRBV20-1 and TRBJ2-7, with a weak D call TRBD2 (7 bases). CDR1 and CDR2 from the germline V gene are DFQATT and SNEGSKA (reference sequence). The CDR3 contains 15 residues. Deletions cut 5 bases from V and 6 bases from J, with 23 bases between. The CDR3, as DNA: TGCAGTGCTTTGGGGGCGGGAGTGAGTTCTGGCGAGCAGTACTTC. This sequence encodes CSALGAGVSSGEQYF.